This entry lists 4 T cell receptor beta chains sequenced from one sample in a study of identical twins. TCRdb independently ran MiXCR on the 5' RACE reads; one entry per CDR3 protein. Among 550,000 to 700,000 distinct CDR3 sequences listed, 9% to 10% were seen once. This same sample was also part of a study on yellow fever vaccine responses in identical twins.

Sequencing was done on a sample of PBMCs. All receptors derive from a woman younger than 30 in good health.

This clonotype appeared many times. The V gene is TRBV5-6, the J gene TRBJ2-4; maybe TRBD1 (5 bases). The V end was cut by 2 bases, the J end by 0 bases, with 18 bases between. CDR3 length: 18 residues. CDR1 is SGHDT, CDR2 YYEEEE, per germline. The CDR3 bases are TGTGCCAGCAGCTTTGGACAAAGACCTACCCTAGCCAAAAACATTCAGTACTTC. This translates into CASSFGQRPTLAKNIQYF.

In its sample, this clonotype was seen a few times. This sequence joins TRBV5-6 and TRBJ2-1; 7 bases align to TRBD1. CDR3 length equals 15 residues. From germline, CDR1 is SGHDT and CDR2 YYEEEE. Unmatched junction bases numbered 9, after V lost 4 bases and J lost 5 bases. CDR3 protein: CASSPLTGIDNEQFF. The CDR3 nucleotides read TGTGCCAGCAGCCCTCTGACAGGGATTGACAATGAGCAGTTCTTC.

This clonotype was picked up a small number of times. The chain couples TRBV28 to TRBJ1-1; D remains ambiguous. CDR3 size: 15 residues. Germline CDR1 reads MDHEN; CDR2 reads SYDVKM. Trimming left V 4 bases short and J 4 bases short, with 16 bases between. The CDR3 here is CASSSPPRVGTEAFF. CDR3 bases: TGTGCCAGCAGTTCCCCCCCGAGGGTGGGCACTGAAGCTTTCTTT.

There are a few counts of this clonotype. This chain connects TRBV20-1 to TRBJ1-1, with D tentatively TRBD1 (5 bases). Trimming took 3 bases from V and 2 from J, leaving 19 bases between them. This CDR3 has 16 residues. Per the germline V gene, CDR1 is DFQATT and CDR2 is SNEGSKA (reference sequence). CDR3 coding DNA: TGCAGTGCTAGTCCCGGCCCGTTACAGGCAAACACTGAAGCTTTCTTT. The encoded protein is CSASPGPLQANTEAFF.